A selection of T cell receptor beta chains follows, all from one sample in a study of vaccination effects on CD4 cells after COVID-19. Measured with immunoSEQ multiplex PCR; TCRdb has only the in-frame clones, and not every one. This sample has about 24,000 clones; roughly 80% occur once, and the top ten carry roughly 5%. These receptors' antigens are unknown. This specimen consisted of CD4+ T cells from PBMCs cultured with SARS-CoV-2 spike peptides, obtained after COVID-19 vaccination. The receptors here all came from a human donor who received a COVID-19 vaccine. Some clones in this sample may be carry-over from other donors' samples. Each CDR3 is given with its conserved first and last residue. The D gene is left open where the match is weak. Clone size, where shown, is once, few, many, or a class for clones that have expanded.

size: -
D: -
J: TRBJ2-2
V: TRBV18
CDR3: CASSLPGGTGELFF
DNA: TGTGCCAGCTCACTTCCCGGGGGTACCGGGGAGCTGTTTTTT

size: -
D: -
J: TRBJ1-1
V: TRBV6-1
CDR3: CASSDGGRTEAFF
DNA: TGTGCCAGCAGTGATGGGGGGCGCACTGAAGCTTTCTTT

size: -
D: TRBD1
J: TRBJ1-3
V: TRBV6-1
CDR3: CASSVRQGGSGNTIYF
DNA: TGTGCCAGCAGTGTCCGACAGGGGGGATCTGGAAACACCATATATTTT

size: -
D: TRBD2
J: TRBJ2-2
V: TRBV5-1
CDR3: CASSPGGPLQWELFF
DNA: TGCGCCAGCAGCCCGGGGGGGCCTCTCCAATGGGAGCTGTTTTTT

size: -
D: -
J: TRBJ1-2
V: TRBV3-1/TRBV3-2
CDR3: CASSQVNGYTF
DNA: TGTGCCAGCAGCCAGGTAAATGGCTACACCTTC

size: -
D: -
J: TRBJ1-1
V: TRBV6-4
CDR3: CASRAGVGTEAFF
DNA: TGTGCCAGCAGAGCGGGGGTTGGCACTGAAGCTTTCTTT

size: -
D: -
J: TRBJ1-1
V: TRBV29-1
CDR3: CSVEWAENTEAFF
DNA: TGCAGCGTTGAATGGGCAGAGAACACTGAAGCTTTCTTT

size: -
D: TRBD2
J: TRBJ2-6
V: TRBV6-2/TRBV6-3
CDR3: CASSPGTSGGYSGANVLTF
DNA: TGTGCCAGCAGTCCCGGGACTAGCGGGGGGTACTCTGGGGCCAACGTCCTGACTTTC

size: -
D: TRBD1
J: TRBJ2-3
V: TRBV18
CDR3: CASAPRDRVNTDTQYF
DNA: TGTGCCAGCGCACCGAGGGACAGGGTAAACACAGATACGCAGTATTTT

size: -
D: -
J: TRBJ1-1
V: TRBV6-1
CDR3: CASSELGGMNTEAFF
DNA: TGTGCCAGCAGTGAATTAGGGGGGATGAACACTGAAGCTTTCTTT

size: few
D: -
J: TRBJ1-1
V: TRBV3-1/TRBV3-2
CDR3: CASRKYPMNTEAFF
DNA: TGTGCCAGTCGGAAGTACCCTATGAACACTGAAGCTTTCTTT

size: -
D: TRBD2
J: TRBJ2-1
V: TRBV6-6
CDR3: CASSRWTSGGVQSGEQFF
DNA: TGTGCCAGCAGCCGATGGACTAGCGGGGGGGTCCAGTCAGGTGAGCAGTTCTTC